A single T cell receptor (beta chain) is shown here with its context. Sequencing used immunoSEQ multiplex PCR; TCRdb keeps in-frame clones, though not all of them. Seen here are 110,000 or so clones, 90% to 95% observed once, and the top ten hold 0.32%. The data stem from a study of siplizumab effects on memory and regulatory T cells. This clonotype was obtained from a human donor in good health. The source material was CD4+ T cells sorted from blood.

The CDR3, as DNA: TGTGCCAGCAGCTTAGAACTAGCGGGTCCCAATGAGCAGTTCTTC. Translation: CASSLELAGPNEQFF. This chain uses TRBV11-2 with TRBJ2-1, with 9 bases aligning to TRBD2. V was pared by 0 bases and J by 6 bases, with 3 bases of the junction left unmatched. CDR1 is SGHAT and CDR2 is FQNNGV in the germline V gene. This CDR3 spans 15 amino acids.